This TCR beta chain came from a study of T cell responses to AZD1222 COVID-19 vaccine. Trimming pared 2 bases from V and 13 bases from J, leaving 9 bases between. CDR1 and CDR2 (germline): MDHEN, SYDVKM. The CDR3 is 12 residues long. Repertoires were generated with immunoSEQ multiplex PCR, while TCRdb's copy carries only in-frame clones and drops some. This repertoire shows tens of thousands of clones, about 80% found once; its top ten account for about 1.3%. The TCR was taken from an adult who received the AZD1222 COVID-19 vaccine. The sequencing here drew on peripheral blood, taken 28 days after the second AZD1222 dose. The chain combines TRBV28 with TRBJ1-6; D not certain. The chain's CDR3 is CASSLLGGPLHF. CDR3 sequence (DNA): TGTGCCAGCAGTTTACTTGGCGGGCCCCTCCACTTT.